Listed below are T cell receptor beta chains from one sample, sequenced in a study of cytomegalovirus exposure and HLA in healthy donors. Repertoires were generated with immunoSEQ multiplex PCR, while TCRdb's copy carries only in-frame clones and drops some. Here the sample spans around 67,000 clones, around 82% being singletons. Sequencing was carried out using PBMCs. These receptors all stem from a man aged 18 to 30 in good health and CMV-seropositive. CDR3s include the opening cysteine and the closing phenylalanine or tryptophan. The D gene is left open where the match is weak. The listing skips clone size in some rows; elsewhere it reads once, few, many or a size class.

v_call	clone_size	j_call	d_call	cdr3_nt	cdr3_aa
TRBV29-1	NA	TRBJ2-7	NA	TGCAGCGTTGTAGTAGCGGACTCCACCTACGAGCAGTACTTC	CSVVVADSTYEQYF
TRBV6-4	NA	TRBJ2-1	TRBD2	TGTGCCAGCAGTGACGGGGCTAGCGGGGGCGATGAGCAGTTCTTC	CASSDGASGGDEQFF
TRBV18	NA	TRBJ1-1	NA	TGTGCCAGCTCTTCACCAATCTCAGGGAACACTGAAGCTTTCTTT	CASSSPISGNTEAFF
TRBV30	NA	TRBJ2-7	TRBD1	TGTGCCTGGAGCCTGGGACAGCTCTCCTACGAGCAGTACTTC	CAWSLGQLSYEQYF
TRBV2	NA	TRBJ2-3	TRBD2	TGTGCCAGCAGTGCCGCTAGCGGGGGGGCGGGGGATACGCAGTATTTT	CASSAASGGAGDTQYF
TRBV15	NA	TRBJ1-5	NA	TGTGCCACCAGCAGAGAACACTATAGCAATCAGCCCCAGCATTTT	CATSREHYSNQPQHF
TRBV30	NA	TRBJ2-5	NA	TGTGCCTGGACGTTGGAGGTGCAAGAGACCCAGTACTTC	CAWTLEVQETQYF
TRBV7-2	NA	TRBJ1-2	TRBD1	TGTGCCAGCAGCTTAGCCGACAGGGGCGCCTATGGCTACACCTTC	CASSLADRGAYGYTF
TRBV28	NA	TRBJ2-1	NA	TGTGCCAGCAGTTTCGGCCAGGTAACCTACAATGAGCAGTTCTTC	CASSFGQVTYNEQFF
TRBV11-3	few	TRBJ2-1	NA	TGTGCCAGCAGCCAAGGGGGAGAGCAGTTCTTC	CASSQGGEQFF
TRBV13	once	TRBJ1-4	TRBD1	TGTGCCAGCAGCCGGGACAGAGGTGAAAAACTGTTTTTT	CASSRDRGEKLFF
TRBV27	once	TRBJ1-2	TRBD1	TGTGCCAGCAGGCAGTACGACAGGGATTACGGCTACACCTTC	CASRQYDRDYGYTF
TRBV7-6	few	TRBJ2-7	NA	TGTGCCAGCAGCTACAACTACGAGCAGTACTTC	CASSYNYEQYF
TRBV19	NA	TRBJ1-5	TRBD1	TGTGCCAGTAGTATGGGGACAGGGGATCAGCCCCAGCATTTT	CASSMGTGDQPQHF
TRBV28	NA	TRBJ1-2	NA	TGTGCCAGCAGACAAAACTATGGCTACACCTTC	CASRQNYGYTF
TRBV6-1	few	TRBJ1-4	NA	TGTGCCAGCACCGAAGGAGGGGTGGTCGAAAAACTGTTTTTT	CASTEGGVVEKLFF
TRBV27	NA	TRBJ2-1	TRBD2	TGTGCCACTAGGACTAGCGGGCACCACAATGAGCAGTTCTTC	CATRTSGHHNEQFF
TRBV30	once	TRBJ2-3	NA	TGTGCCTGGAAGAGGCTCGCCGTTGATACGCAGTATTTT	CAWKRLAVDTQYF
TRBV6-5	NA	TRBJ1-5	TRBD1	TGTGCCAGCAGGGGGGACAGGAAAAATCAGCCCCAGCATTTT	CASRGDRKNQPQHF
TRBV4-1	NA	TRBJ2-3	NA	TGCGCCAGCAGCGTTCAGCGGGTGTCTCCAGATACGCAGTATTTT	CASSVQRVSPDTQYF
TRBV7-9	NA	TRBJ2-7	TRBD1	TGTGCCAGCAGCTTAGAAGGGGGCCGGGACGAGCAGTACTTC	CASSLEGGRDEQYF
TRBV30	NA	TRBJ1-2	NA	TGTGCCTGGAGTGTATATGAGGGCTATGGCTACACCTTC	CAWSVYEGYGYTF
TRBV6-5	NA	TRBJ1-2	TRBD1	TGTGCCAGCAGTCACCCGACAGGGGGATATGGCTACACCTTC	CASSHPTGGYGYTF
TRBV7-9	few	TRBJ2-1	NA	TGTGCCAGCAGCTTAGACAGCTACAATGAGCAGTTCTTC	CASSLDSYNEQFF
TRBV30	NA	TRBJ1-5	TRBD1	TGTGCCTGGGCCACAGGGGTTTATCAGCCCCAGCATTTT	CAWATGVYQPQHF
TRBV6-5	NA	TRBJ1-5	NA	TGTGCCAGCAGTTACGAGGGAACTAAGCTCAATCAGCCCCAGCATTTT	CASSYEGTKLNQPQHF
TRBV9	NA	TRBJ2-1	NA	TGTGCCAGCAGCGTAGACGGCGGCATGCGGTATGAGCAGTTCTTC	CASSVDGGMRYEQFF
TRBV6-5	NA	TRBJ1-1	NA	TGTGCCAGCAGACACCTCGGGGCTGAAGCTTTCTTT	CASRHLGAEAFF
TRBV27	NA	TRBJ2-5	NA	TGTGCCAGCAGTTTGCTCGGACAGTCAGAGACCCAGTACTTC	CASSLLGQSETQYF
TRBV2	NA	TRBJ2-3	TRBD1	TGTGCCAGCAGGAACGCCGGGACAGGGAAAGATACGCAGTATTTT	CASRNAGTGKDTQYF
TRBV28	NA	TRBJ1-2	NA	TGTGCCAGCAGACATCTGCCGGGTCTCTCCCTTAACTATGGCTACACCTTC	CASRHLPGLSLNYGYTF
TRBV2	many	TRBJ1-2	NA	TGTGCCACCCAGCCCCGGGAGACGAACTATGGCTACACCTTC	CATQPRETNYGYTF
TRBV5-4	NA	TRBJ2-7	NA	TGTGCCAGCAGTTTACACGACGGGTCTAACGAGCAGTACTTC	CASSLHDGSNEQYF
TRBV29-1	NA	TRBJ2-7	NA	TGCAGCGTGAGGGGGAGGGTGGGCGGCGAGCAGTACTTC	CSVRGRVGGEQYF
TRBV7-9	NA	TRBJ2-7	NA	TGTTCCAGCAGCCAGGGGTCCTACGAGCAGTACTTC	CSSSQGSYEQYF